What follows is one T cell receptor (beta chain) and its context. It lacks a known antigen. One base away there is no much larger clone; base qualities are not given. In the germline V gene, CDR1 corresponds to SGHRS and CDR2 to YFSETQ. V loses 4 bases at its end and J loses 5 bases; junction bases beyond the gene matches: 14. There are 17 amino acids in the CDR3, from cysteine to phenylalanine inclusive. Of the read, only the CDR3 DNA is kept; its 51 bases are in frame from base 1. The library was produced with the immunoSEQ multiplex PCR assay. RNA was extracted from all samples and reverse transcribed into cDNA as template for TCR sequencing. First-strand cDNA was synthesized with SuperScript III using a 2:1 mix of oligo-dT and random hexamers. Amplification bias was assessed with a synthetic immune receptor repertoire, and residual bias was removed computationally. On the authors' methods: Raw reads were preprocessed to remove errors, and CDR3 was defined according to IMGT conventions as the region from the conserved cysteine to phenylalanine. Clonality was computed by normalizing Shannon entropy by log2 of the number of productive unique TCRs and subtracting the result from 1. CD4 or CD8 identity of scalp clones was inferred by cross-referencing scalp TCRbeta sequences with sorted blood CD4 and CD8 repertoires. What TCRdb holds here is the immuneACCESS table cut down to in-frame rearrangements. Part of the clones is not present; checked against another copy, under half of the missing clones reflect an unresolved V gene, and the others are unexplained. The DNA was the basis for D and trimming; V, J and clone size are from that table. A total of 90,000 to 120,000 clones appear in this sample, roughly 84% of them only once. About 24% of the sample rests with the top ten.

This specimen comes from a study of CD8+ T cells in alopecia areata (dated by TCRdb to the late 2010s). Context from the whole study: The treated patients took part in an open-label pilot trial in which moderate-to-severe alopecia areata was treated with oral tofacitinib at 5 to 10 mg twice daily. Patients stayed on tofacitinib for 6 to 18 months and then had 6 months of follow-up off drug so that delayed response and recurrence could be assessed. The SALT score, which quantifies the percentage of affected scalp surface area, was used to measure disease severity in treated patients. The study used high-throughput TCRbeta sequencing to examine T cell clonal expansion in alopecia areata, in both the C3H/HeJ mouse model and human patients. Scalp tissue and sorted CD4+ and CD8+ peripheral blood T cells from patchy and totalis/universalis alopecia areata patients and from healthy controls were covered by human TCRbeta sequencing. Biopsies were taken from tofacitinib-treated patients at baseline and at 4 and 24 weeks of treatment, and a later scalp biopsy was taken in several of the tofacitinib-treated patients. Clonality in the scalp was compared among normal scalp (n=4), patchy alopecia areata scalp (n=8), and alopecia totalis/universalis scalp (n=8). RNA was obtained with the PAXgene miRNA kit for fixed scalp, the miRNeasy kit for PBMCs, and the RNeasy kit for mouse skin. TCRbeta CDR3 regions were amplified by immunoSEQ multiplex PCR with 35 Vbeta forward and 13 Jbeta reverse primers. Study-wide conclusions, independent of this receptor: TCR sequences shared between patients were less clear than in mice, possibly partly because of HLA diversity in the patient population. Scalp clonality and the number of expanded CD8+ clones among the top 100 scalp clones were significantly decreased by tofacitinib. During tofacitinib treatment, many expanded lesional clones stuck around in both scalp and blood, and this persistence may partly explain why relapse happens after treatment is stopped. Higher clonality and more expanded CD8+ clones were observed in lesional scalp than in normal scalp, particularly in alopecia totalis/universalis, a finding suggestive of antigenic drive. Scalp TCR repertoire analysis is complicated because resident alphabeta T cells in normal human skin are also sequenced, whereas mouse skin is dominated by gammadelta T cells. Because the treated cohort was small and had only one nonresponder, larger studies are needed to examine links between baseline CD8+ expansion and response.

This specimen's time point label, interpreted: 24 weeks on oral tofacitinib. Explained via the paper, the treatment or condition label denotes: oral pan-JAK inhibitor, 5-10 mg twice daily. Lesional scalp punch biopsies and peripheral blood were obtained from alopecia areata patients. PBMCs were isolated by density centrifugation and stained for CD3, CD4 and CD8, and CD4+ and CD8+ T cells were sorted on a FACSAria. This sample comprised CD8+ T cells sorted from blood, obtained at week 24, from a patient treated with tofacitinib. The V gene is TRBV5-1 and the J gene is TRBJ2-1; a stretch of 8 junction bases matches TRBD1. This clonotype was obtained from a human donor with alopecia areata. The DNA sequence reads TGCGCCAGCAGCGTGGTCCCGGGACAGGTCTCTAACAATGAGCAGTTCTTC. Its translation reads: CASSVVPGQVSNNEQFF.